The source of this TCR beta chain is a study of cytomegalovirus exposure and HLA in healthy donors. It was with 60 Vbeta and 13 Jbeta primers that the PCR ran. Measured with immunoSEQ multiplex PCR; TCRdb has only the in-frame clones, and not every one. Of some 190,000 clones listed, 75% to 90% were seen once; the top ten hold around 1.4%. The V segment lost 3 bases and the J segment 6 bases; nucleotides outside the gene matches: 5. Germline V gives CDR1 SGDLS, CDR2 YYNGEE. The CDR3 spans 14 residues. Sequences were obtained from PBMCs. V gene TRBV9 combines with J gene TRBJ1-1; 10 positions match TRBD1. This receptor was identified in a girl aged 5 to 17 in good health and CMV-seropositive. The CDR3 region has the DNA TGTGCCAGCAGCGGGGGACAGGGGTTCGCTGAAGCTTTCTTT. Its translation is CASSGGQGFAEAFF.